The 7 T cell receptor beta chains reported below all come from one sample, sequenced in a study of cytomegalovirus exposure and HLA in healthy donors. Vbeta (60) and Jbeta (13) primers were used in the PCR. Clones were read by immunoSEQ multiplex PCR, and TCRdb kept only the in-frame ones, dropping some. Altogether 85,000 to 100,000 clones are present, 80% to 90% being singletons, with the ten largest covering 5.5% to 6.5%. The source material was PBMCs. These receptors originate from a young woman in good health and CMV-seropositive.

V usage is TRBV28 and J usage is TRBJ2-7, with 14 bases matching TRBD2. The J segment lost 2 bases and the V segment lost 1 base, leaving 19 bases of the junction unmatched. This CDR3 contains 22 residues. Germline lookup yields CDR1 MDHEN and CDR2 SYDVKM. The chain's CDR3 is CASSLFYRAGGLAGGRPYEQYF. In DNA, the CDR3 is TGTGCCAGCAGTTTATTTTACAGGGCGGGAGGACTAGCGGGGGGCCGACCCTACGAGCAGTACTTC.

The chain combines TRBV6-5 with TRBJ2-7, with 7 bases lining up with TRBD2. The ends lost 6 bases at V and 1 base at J; junction bases unmatched: 6. This CDR3 is built from 14 residues. The V gene's germline CDR1 is MNHEY and CDR2 SVGAGI. The CDR3 nucleotides read TGTGCCAGCAGCCCCGCGCGGGGGTCCTACGAGCAGTACTTC. Its translation is CASSPARGSYEQYF.

The chain joins TRBV9 to TRBJ2-2, with 8 bases that match TRBD2. The CDR3 is 17 amino acids. Germline CDR1 is SGDLS and CDR2 is YYNGEE. V lost 0 bases and J lost 7; bases outside the gene matches: 11. For the CDR3, the DNA is TGTGCCAGCAGCGTAGTGTCAAGCGGGAGTGTTTTCGGGGAGCTGTTTTTT. Residues: CASSVVSSGSVFGELFF.

The J gene is TRBJ1-2, the V gene TRBV4-2; maybe TRBD1 (5 bases). Germline V gives CDR1 LGHNA, CDR2 YNFKEQ. V shed 1 base and J shed 1 base, with 16 bases lying between them. The CDR3 loop spans 17 amino acids. CDR3 in DNA: TGTGCCAGCAGCCAAGTTCAGGGCCGGCTAATTAACTATGGCTACACCTTC. Encoded protein: CASSQVQGRLINYGYTF.

This chain uses TRBV6-1 with TRBJ2-7, with TRBD2 as a possible D gene (5 bases). The germline V and J ends were trimmed by 3 bases and 5 bases, with 14 bases remaining between them. This CDR3 region has 14 residues. Germline V gene data show CDR1 as MNHNS and CDR2 as SASEGT. CDR3: CASSEFQEVNEQYF. DNA for the CDR3: TGTGCCAGCAGTGAGTTCCAGGAGGTCAACGAGCAGTACTTC.

The J gene is TRBJ1-2, the V gene TRBV2, with TRBD1 as a possible D gene (5 bases). Germline V gene data show CDR1 as SNHLY and CDR2 as FYNNEI. This CDR3 region has 15 residues. Trimming removed 8 bases from V and 5 bases from J, with 21 bases in between. This chain's CDR3 is CASLLWTSGRYGYTF. DNA for the CDR3: TGTGCCAGCCTCCTTTGGACATCCGGCAGGTATGGCTACACCTTC.

The rearrangement uses TRBV5-1 and TRBJ1-2; 8 bases fit TRBD1. Trimming at V came to 0 bases and at J to 7 bases, leaving 8 bases not matched to a gene. The CDR3 length is 15 residues. Looked up from germline, CDR1 is SGHRS and CDR2 is YFSETQ. The CDR3 here is CASSLADRVFSGYTF. Here the CDR3 DNA reads TGCGCCAGCAGCTTGGCGGACAGGGTTTTCTCTGGCTACACCTTC. The complete variable domain, with remaining parts taken from reference TRBV5-1 and TRBJ1-2, reads KAGVTQTPRYLIKTRGQQVTLSCSPISGHRSVSWYQQTPGQGLQFLFEYFSETQRNKGNFPGRFSGRQFSNSRSEMNVSTLELGDSALYLCASSLADRVFSGYTFGSGTRLTVV.